This is a list of T cell receptor beta chains from one sample in a study of blood T cell repertoires in COVID-19. Produced via immunoSEQ multiplex PCR; TCRdb's table is partial and in-frame only. Altogether fewer than 250,000 clones are present, around four fifths being singletons, with the ten largest covering roughly 8%. Sequencing was performed on peripheral blood. The receptors were gathered from a woman in her forties or fifties with acute or convalescent COVID-19. The CDR3 runs from the conserved cysteine through the conserved F or W. The D gene is left open where the match is weak. Rows may omit the clone size; those that give it use once, few, many or a size class.

V: TRBV5-4; J: TRBJ2-3; D: TRBD2; size: .; length: 16; DNA: TGTGCCAGCAGCTCCCTTAGCGGGAGGAGGGCAGATACGCAGTATTTT; CDR3: CASSSLSGRRADTQYF
V: TRBV28; J: TRBJ2-1; D: TRBD1; size: .; length: 15; DNA: TGTGCCAGCAGTTCGGGGGGACAGGGATTCGATGAGCAGTTCTTC; CDR3: CASSSGGQGFDEQFF
V: TRBV2; J: TRBJ2-4; D: TRBD2; size: few; length: 18; DNA: TGTGCCAGCAGTTCCACCCCATCACTAGCGGGGGAGAAAAACATTCAGTACTTC; CDR3: CASSSTPSLAGEKNIQYF
V: TRBV7-2; J: TRBJ1-4; D: .; size: .; length: 16; DNA: TGTGCCAGCAGCGTTCACCAAGGAGGGATAGGTGAAAAACTGTTTTTT; CDR3: CASSVHQGGIGEKLFF
V: TRBV5-1; J: TRBJ1-1; D: TRBD1; size: .; length: 14; DNA: TGCGCCAGCAGCGGTGCAGGGGGGAACACTGAAGCTTTCTTT; CDR3: CASSGAGGNTEAFF
V: TRBV28; J: TRBJ2-7; D: TRBD1; size: .; length: 18; DNA: TGTGCCAGCAGCACCAGTTTCGACCGACAGGGGCCCACCTACGAGCAGTACTTC; CDR3: CASSTSFDRQGPTYEQYF
V: TRBV18; J: TRBJ1-6; D: TRBD1; size: .; length: 15; DNA: TGTGCCAGCTCACCAGGAAAACAGGGGAAGTCACCCCTCCACTTT; CDR3: CASSPGKQGKSPLHF
V: TRBV27; J: TRBJ2-7; D: .; size: .; length: 12; DNA: TGTGCCAGCAGTTCGTCAGGGTACGAGCAGTACTTC; CDR3: CASSSSGYEQYF
V: TRBV5-5; J: TRBJ2-3; D: TRBD2; size: .; length: 19; DNA: TGTGCCAGCAGCCAGAACCCCTTCCCCGGGACTAGCGACACAGATACGCAGTATTTT; CDR3: CASSQNPFPGTSDTDTQYF
V: TRBV24-1; J: TRBJ2-3; D: TRBD1; size: .; length: 16; DNA: TGTGCCACCAGCGCTTTCGGGACAGCTAGCACAGATACGCAGTATTTT; CDR3: CATSAFGTASTDTQYF
V: TRBV11-2; J: TRBJ2-1; D: .; size: .; length: 14; DNA: TGTGCCAGCACCCCGGCAGGTCCGAAAAATGAGCAGTTCTTC; CDR3: CASTPAGPKNEQFF
V: TRBV19; J: TRBJ2-3; D: TRBD2; size: .; length: 15; DNA: TGTGCCAGTAGTGGTGCGGGAGCTAGCACAGATACGCAGTATTTT; CDR3: CASSGAGASTDTQYF
V: TRBV14; J: TRBJ1-1; D: TRBD1; size: once; length: 16; DNA: TGTGCCAGCAGCCAACCTCCCTGGACAGGTGGCACTGAAGCTTTCTTT; CDR3: CASSQPPWTGGTEAFF
V: TRBV2; J: TRBJ2-4; D: TRBD2; size: .; length: 10; DNA: TGTGCCAGTTGGGAGGGCATTCAGTACTTC; CDR3: CASWEGIQYF
V: TRBV12-3/TRBV12-4; J: TRBJ1-4; D: .; size: .; length: 11; DNA: TGTGCCAGCAGCTCCCTTGAAAAACTGTTTTTT; CDR3: CASSSLEKLFF
V: TRBV28; J: TRBJ1-1; D: TRBD1; size: .; length: 14; DNA: TGTGCCAGCAGTTCAGGGGGCGGGGTGACTGAAGCTTTCTTT; CDR3: CASSSGGGVTEAFF
V: TRBV10-3; J: TRBJ2-7; D: .; size: .; length: 16; DNA: TGTGCCATCAGTGGAGTTGGCGGAGGTCCGACCTACGAGCAGTACTTC; CDR3: CAISGVGGGPTYEQYF
V: TRBV6-4; J: TRBJ2-1; D: .; size: .; length: 12; DNA: TGTGCCAGCAGTCGGGAGAACAATGAGCAGTTCTTC; CDR3: CASSRENNEQFF
V: TRBV11-3; J: TRBJ2-7; D: TRBD1; size: .; length: 13; DNA: TGTGCCAGCAGCCCCGGACAGGGCTACGAGCAGTACTTC; CDR3: CASSPGQGYEQYF
V: TRBV12-3/TRBV12-4; J: TRBJ1-2; D: .; size: .; length: 13; DNA: TGTGCCAGCAGTTTAAGAGTTAACTATGGCTACACCTTC; CDR3: CASSLRVNYGYTF
V: TRBV28; J: TRBJ2-3; D: TRBD1; size: .; length: 15; DNA: TGTGCCCGCCTTTTCGAGGGACAGGGGGCTGATACGCAGTATTTT; CDR3: CARLFEGQGADTQYF
V: TRBV11-3; J: TRBJ2-5; D: .; size: .; length: 12; DNA: TGTGCCAGCAGGGGAGAAGAGGAGACCCAGTACTTC; CDR3: CASRGEEETQYF
V: TRBV7-9; J: TRBJ2-7; D: .; size: once; length: 15; DNA: TGTGCCAGCAGCTTAGACGGCAGCGACTCCTACGAGCAGTACTTC; CDR3: CASSLDGSDSYEQYF
V: TRBV5-1; J: TRBJ2-3; D: TRBD2; size: few; length: 16; DNA: TGCGCCAGCAGCTTGGCGTTAGCGGGAGCACGAGATACGCAGTATTTT; CDR3: CASSLALAGARDTQYF
V: TRBV6-5; J: TRBJ2-5; D: .; size: few; length: 13; DNA: TGTGCCAGCGGGGGCGGATTGGGCGAGACCCAGTACTTC; CDR3: CASGGGLGETQYF
V: TRBV12-3/TRBV12-4; J: TRBJ1-6; D: .; size: few; length: 12; DNA: TGTGCCAGCGGAGGGGTAGGGTCACCCCTCCACTTT; CDR3: CASGGVGSPLHF
V: TRBV28; J: TRBJ2-5; D: .; size: .; length: 11; DNA: TGTGCCAGCAGCCCCCGTGAGACCCAGTACTTC; CDR3: CASSPRETQYF
V: TRBV3-1/TRBV3-2; J: TRBJ2-5; D: TRBD2; size: .; length: 18; DNA: TGTGCCAGCAGCCACGGTCCAAGACTAGCGGGGTTCCAAGAGACCCAGTACTTC; CDR3: CASSHGPRLAGFQETQYF
V: TRBV27; J: TRBJ2-2; D: .; size: .; length: 16; DNA: TGTGCCAGCAGGCTACAGGGAATGATGGGCACCGGGGAGCTGTTTTTT; CDR3: CASRLQGMMGTGELFF
V: TRBV5-1; J: TRBJ2-5; D: .; size: .; length: 13; DNA: TGCGCCAGCAGCTTAGGGGGTTGGGAGACCCAGTACTTC; CDR3: CASSLGGWETQYF
V: TRBV18; J: TRBJ2-5; D: TRBD2; size: .; length: 17; DNA: TGTGCCAGCTCACCGGGGACTAGCGGGAGGATCCAAGAGACCCAGTACTTC; CDR3: CASSPGTSGRIQETQYF
V: TRBV6-1; J: TRBJ1-3; D: .; size: .; length: 17; DNA: TGTGCCAGCAGTGACCACCTCGCACCGAGCTCTGGAAACACCATATATTTT; CDR3: CASSDHLAPSSGNTIYF
V: TRBV7-8; J: TRBJ2-1; D: .; size: .; length: 13; DNA: TGTGCCAGCAGCTTCAACATCAACAATGAGCAGTTCTTC; CDR3: CASSFNINNEQFF
V: TRBV19; J: TRBJ2-1; D: TRBD2; size: once; length: 15; DNA: TGTGCCAGTACCCCCATAACTAGCGGGAGTAGTGAGCAGTTCTTC; CDR3: CASTPITSGSSEQFF
V: TRBV6-4; J: TRBJ2-5; D: .; size: .; length: 19; DNA: TGTGCCAGCAGTGACTCTAGGTTGGTGTCTAGCGTTTACCAAGAGACCCAGTACTTC; CDR3: CASSDSRLVSSVYQETQYF
V: TRBV10-2; J: TRBJ1-1; D: .; size: .; length: 16; DNA: TGCGCCAGCAGTGAGCGGGGGGGCTGGGGGAACACTGAAGCTTTCTTT; CDR3: CASSERGGWGNTEAFF
V: TRBV5-1; J: TRBJ1-1; D: .; size: .; length: 13; DNA: TGCGCCAGCAGCTGGGCAGGGAACACTGAAGCTTTCTTT; CDR3: CASSWAGNTEAFF
V: TRBV7-2; J: TRBJ2-7; D: TRBD2; size: once; length: 15; DNA: TGTGCCAGCAGCTTAGTATTCAGCGGGGGCTACGAGCAGTACTTC; CDR3: CASSLVFSGGYEQYF
V: TRBV5-1; J: TRBJ1-1; D: .; size: .; length: 13; DNA: TGCGCCAGCAGACCTACGGTGAACACTGAAGCTTTCTTT; CDR3: CASRPTVNTEAFF
V: TRBV9; J: TRBJ2-7; D: TRBD2; size: .; length: 15; DNA: TGTGCCAGCAGCGTAAGTAGCGGGAGTAGCTACGAGCAGTACTTC; CDR3: CASSVSSGSSYEQYF
V: TRBV24-1; J: TRBJ2-1; D: .; size: .; length: 14; DNA: TGTGCCACCAGTGTCGGGACACTGTACAATGAGCAGTTCTTC; CDR3: CATSVGTLYNEQFF
V: TRBV29-1; J: TRBJ2-1; D: .; size: .; length: 15; DNA: TGCAGCGTTGTGCTCGGTAGCGGTATTTACAATGAGCAGTTCTTC; CDR3: CSVVLGSGIYNEQFF
V: TRBV15; J: TRBJ1-1; D: TRBD1; size: .; length: 15; DNA: TGTGCCACCAGCAGAGGGGGAAAGGGGGCGAATGAAGCTTTCTTT; CDR3: CATSRGGKGANEAFF
V: TRBV24-1; J: TRBJ2-7; D: TRBD1; size: once; length: 15; DNA: TGTGCCACCAGTGCCCCCGGACAGGGGGCAGAAGAGCAGTACTTC; CDR3: CATSAPGQGAEEQYF
V: TRBV6-5; J: TRBJ1-6; D: .; size: .; length: 14; DNA: TGTGCCAGCAGGTGGCGGGGTGTGGATTCACCCCTCCACTTT; CDR3: CASRWRGVDSPLHF
V: TRBV6-5; J: TRBJ2-1; D: .; size: .; length: 15; DNA: TGTGCCAGCAGTTATTGGCGGCAGACCCAAAATGAGCAGTTCTTC; CDR3: CASSYWRQTQNEQFF
V: TRBV18; J: TRBJ2-1; D: TRBD2; size: .; length: 18; DNA: TGTGCCAGCTCACCAACAGGGCTAGCGGGGGGATCCTACAATGAGCAGTTCTTC; CDR3: CASSPTGLAGGSYNEQFF
V: TRBV6-5; J: TRBJ1-6; D: .; size: few; length: 14; DNA: TGTGCCAGCAGCTTCGGGCAGGGCAATTCACCCCTCCACTTT; CDR3: CASSFGQGNSPLHF
V: TRBV29-1; J: TRBJ2-7; D: .; size: .; length: 10; DNA: TGCAGCGCCGTTCAGGACGAGCAGTACTTC; CDR3: CSAVQDEQYF
V: TRBV19; J: TRBJ2-2; D: .; size: .; length: 17; DNA: TGTGCCAGTAGTGCCCCAGGCTTTACCTCGAACACCGGGGAGCTGTTTTTT; CDR3: CASSAPGFTSNTGELFF
V: TRBV11-3; J: TRBJ2-2; D: TRBD2; size: .; length: 15; DNA: TGTGCCAGCAGCCATACCGGACTAGCAGGCGGGGAGCTGTTTTTT; CDR3: CASSHTGLAGGELFF
V: TRBV9; J: TRBJ2-1; D: .; size: once; length: 14; DNA: TGTGCCAGCAGCGTAGGCGCCGATTACAATGAGCAGTTCTTC; CDR3: CASSVGADYNEQFF
V: TRBV12-5; J: TRBJ2-1; D: .; size: .; length: 12; DNA: TGTGCTGGGGGGACTGGCTACAATGAGCAGTTCTTC; CDR3: CAGGTGYNEQFF
V: TRBV6-5; J: TRBJ2-7; D: .; size: .; length: 11; DNA: TGTGCCAGCACCCTATACTACGAGCAGTACTTC; CDR3: CASTLYYEQYF
V: TRBV24-1; J: TRBJ1-1; D: TRBD1; size: .; length: 12; DNA: TGTGCCACCAGTGACTGGACAGGGGGAGCTTTCTTT; CDR3: CATSDWTGGAFF